The clone carrying this T cell receptor (beta chain) was picked up a small number of times. This entry comes from a study of blood T cell repertoires in COVID-19. The data were produced by immunoSEQ multiplex PCR, yet TCRdb's version contains in-frame clones alone and is incomplete. The table has some 350,000 clones, around nine tenths seen once. This TCR was sampled from a human donor in a cohort sampled during active COVID-19. The specimen sequenced was peripheral blood.

The CDR3 region is CASGYRGSEKLFF. CDR3 DNA sequence: TGTGCCAGCGGGTACAGGGGATCGGAAAAACTGTTTTTT. This chain uses TRBV2 with TRBJ1-4; 7 bases map to TRBD1. V lost 8 bases to trimming and J lost 8 bases; unmatched junction nucleotides: 8. There are 13 residues in the CDR3. CDR1 SNHLY and CDR2 FYNNEI come from the germline V gene.